This T cell receptor (beta chain) originates from a study of CD8 T cells in ankylosing spondylitis. The study, taken as a whole, reports: CD8+ disease-linked clones were present at relatively low frequencies in blood.

This clonotype appeared many times. Antigen unknown. In germline, CDR1 is SGDLS, CDR2 YYNGEE. Trimming pared 6 bases from V and 7 bases from J, leaving 16 bases between. The CDR3 is made up of 13 amino acids. TCRdb used MiXCR to reprocess the 5' RACE reads, holding one entry per CDR3 protein. This table holds about 42,000 distinct CDR3 sequences, more than 3% found once. The sequence was obtained from a female donor with ankylosing spondylitis or in good health (not recorded which). Sequenced: blood, either unsorted or a sorted T cell fraction (not recorded which). The chain recombines TRBV9 with TRBJ1-1; tentative D call: TRBD1 (5 bases). The CDR3 DNA is TGTGCCAGCACTTACTCTCGGGACGGTGAAGCTTTCTTT. Protein: CASTYSRDGEAFF.